The TCR beta chain described here comes from a study of T cells in Graves' hyperthyroidism and ophthalmopathy. This clonotype was counted a few times. Template material for amplifying TCR beta CDR3 regions consisted of RNA transcripts. A first-round RT-PCR of the TCR CDR3 used the HTBI primer set. TCRdb called the multiplex PCR reads again in MiXCR, with one record for every CDR3 protein. The sample lists 380,000 or so distinct CDR3 sequences, approximately 12% occurring once. The CDR3 runs 12 residues. CDR1 is DFQATT and CDR2 is SNEGSKA in the germline V gene (reference sequence). Trimming took 3 bases from V and 2 from J, leaving 5 bases between them.

Sequenced sample: blood. The source is a young man with Graves' hyperthyroidism that later progressed to Graves' ophthalmopathy. The J gene is TRBJ1-3, the V gene TRBV20-1, with D possibly TRBD1 on 5 matching bases. CDR3 coding DNA: TGCAGTGCTAGGACAGCTGGAAACACCATATATTTT. It specifies CSARTAGNTIYF.